This TCR beta chain was sequenced for a study of Ad26.COV2.S vaccination and SARS-CoV-2 variants. Sequencing used immunoSEQ multiplex PCR; TCRdb keeps in-frame clones, though not all of them. The sample consists of 380,000 or so clones, around 88% of them appearing once. The treatment: about 20 received Ad26.COV2.S at low or high dose, single or two shots; about 5 received placebo; per-sample allocation not given. Day 63 after the first vaccine or placebo injection was the time point for sampling. The CDR3 spans 15 residues. Germline CDR1 and CDR2: MNHEY and SMNVEV (reference sequence). Trimming stripped 8 bases from V and 1 base from J, with 17 bases between.

This sample comprised peripheral blood, obtained in a trial of Ad26.COV2.S vaccine versus placebo. The sequence came from a person between 18 and 65 years old who received the Ad26.COV2.S COVID-19 vaccine or a placebo. The V and J genes are TRBV27 and TRBJ1-1; D call uncertain. The CDR3: CASLPAGWGNTEAFF. CDR3 in DNA: TGTGCCAGCCTCCCGGCAGGTTGGGGGAACACTGAAGCTTTCTTT.